The 26 T cell receptor beta chains given below trace back to one sample, sequenced in a study of blood T cell repertoires in COVID-19. Here immunoSEQ multiplex PCR was the method, and the copy in TCRdb shows in-frame clones only, minus some. The table lists about 200,000 clones, about four fifths of them singletons. The material sequenced was PBMCs or T cells enriched from blood (not recorded which). The source of these receptors is a woman aged 45-65 years with acute COVID-19.

J is TRBJ1-1 and V is TRBV19; D unclear. Trimming removed 7 bases from V and 0 bases from J, with 15 bases in between. This CDR3 comprises 15 residues. Germline V gene data show CDR1 as LNHDA and CDR2 as SQIVND (reference sequence). The CDR3: CASTPAGRMNTEAFF. The CDR3 DNA is TGTGCCAGTACCCCGGCCGGGAGGATGAACACTGAAGCTTTCTTT. The complete variable domain, with remaining parts taken from reference TRBV19 and TRBJ1-1, reads DGGITQSPKYLFRKEGQNVTLSCEQNLNHDAMYWYRQDPGQGLRLIYYSQIVNDFQKGDIAEGYSVSREKKESFPLTVTSAQKNPTAFYLCASTPAGRMNTEAFFGQGTRLTVV.

The chain carries TRBV19 and TRBJ1-1; D is possibly TRBD1 (6 bases). V gave up 5 bases and J gave up 1 base, with 14 bases separating them. Germline V lookup: CDR1 LNHDA, CDR2 SQIVND (reference sequence). This CDR3 spans 15 amino acids. CDR3 in amino acids: CASSLAGTTNTEAFF. The CDR3 DNA reads as TGTGCCAGTAGTTTAGCCGGGACAACGAACACTGAAGCTTTCTTT. The full variable domain, with the rest looked up from reference TRBV19 and TRBJ1-1, is DGGITQSPKYLFRKEGQNVTLSCEQNLNHDAMYWYRQDPGQGLRLIYYSQIVNDFQKGDIAEGYSVSREKKESFPLTVTSAQKNPTAFYLCASSLAGTTNTEAFFGQGTRLTVV.

The J gene is TRBJ2-7, the V gene TRBV19; 8 nucleotides line up with TRBD2. J was trimmed by 2 bases and V by 4 bases; bases with no gene match: 7. The CDR3 has 15 residues. From germline, CDR1 is LNHDA and CDR2 SQIVND (reference sequence). As DNA, the CDR3 is TGTGCCAGTAGTACCAGCGGGAGAGGAACCTACGAGCAGTACTTC. Translation gives CASSTSGRGTYEQYF.

The V gene is TRBV12-3 or TRBV12-4, the J gene TRBJ2-5; D is ambiguous. The V gene lost 5 bases and the J gene lost 0 bases, with 7 bases spanning the gap. The length of the CDR3 is 13 residues. CDR3 nucleotides: TGTGCCAGCAGTCGACTGTACCAAGAGACCCAGTACTTC. Amino acids: CASSRLYQETQYF.

This chain joins TRBV5-1 and TRBJ2-7; tentative D call: TRBD1 (6 bases). The germline gives CDR1 SGHRS, CDR2 YFSETQ. The CDR3 totals 15 residues. The V and J ends lost 4 bases and 2 bases respectively, with 16 bases between them. The CDR3 DNA is TGCGCCAGCAGCCCTAAACCAGGGGTACCCTACGAGCAGTACTTC. Translated: CASSPKPGVPYEQYF.

The V and J genes are TRBV4-2 and TRBJ1-1, with a possible D match to TRBD1 (5 bases). There are 14 residues in the CDR3. V was shortened by 2 bases and J by 5 bases, with 12 bases between the two germline ends. Germline loops: CDR1 LGHNA, CDR2 YNFKEQ. CDR3 in DNA: TGTGCCAGCAGCCAAAGGCAGGGACTAACTGAAGCTTTCTTT. It codes for CASSQRQGLTEAFF.

The chain has TRBV18 and TRBJ2-2; perhaps TRBD1 as D (6 bases). The CDR3 length is 15 residues. V gave up 2 bases and J gave up 5 bases, with 12 bases separating them. Germline V lookup: CDR1 KGHSH, CDR2 LQKENI. CDR3 sequence: CASSPYAGETGELFF. CDR3 nucleotides: TGTGCCAGCTCACCATATGCAGGGGAAACCGGGGAGCTGTTTTTT.

The chain combines TRBV6-6 with TRBJ2-7, with D maybe TRBD2 (6 bases). V dropped 7 bases and J dropped 3 bases, with 16 bases sitting between them. Germline loops: CDR1 MNHNY, CDR2 SVGAGI (reference sequence). CDR3 length: 14 amino acids. The CDR3 is CASKSGTRGYEQYF. CDR3 in DNA: TGTGCCAGCAAAAGTGGGACTCGGGGCTACGAGCAGTACTTC.

This rearrangement joins TRBV11-3 to TRBJ2-5; 10 positions agree with TRBD2. This CDR3 contains 18 residues. Per germline, CDR1 SGHNT and CDR2 YENEEA. With 1 base clipped from V and 2 bases from J, the junction kept 10 bases outside the gene matches. The CDR3 region has the DNA TGTGCCAGCAGCTTAGGCGTACCACTAGCGGGGACACAAGAGACCCAGTACTTC. This codes for CASSLGVPLAGTQETQYF.

The rearrangement joins TRBV30 to TRBJ2-6, with 10 bases fitting TRBD2. CDR3 length: 14 residues. Germline V gene sequence: CDR1 GTSNPN, CDR2 SVGIG (reference sequence). The CDR3 sequence: CGLAGAVGANVLTF. The CDR3 coding sequence is TGTGGGCTAGCGGGAGCGGTTGGGGCCAACGTCCTGACTTTC.

V is TRBV24-1 and J is TRBJ2-7; TRBD1 agrees at 7 bases. This CDR3 has 11 amino acids. Unmatched junction bases numbered 2, after V lost 10 bases and J lost 3 bases. Germline CDR1 KGHDR, CDR2 SFDVKD. The CDR3 DNA reads TGTGCCACAGGGACAGACTACGAGCAGTACTTC. Residues: CATGTDYEQYF.

The rearrangement joins TRBV11-2 to TRBJ2-5, with 11 positions matching TRBD2. This CDR3 region has 16 residues. Germline V lookup: CDR1 SGHAT, CDR2 FQNNGV. V lost 4 bases, J lost 2 bases, and 6 bases stayed unmatched. The CDR3 bases are TGTGCCAGCAGCTCAGGTGCTAGCGGGGGGCAAGAGACCCAGTACTTC. As protein: CASSSGASGGQETQYF.

This clone has just a few counts. The rearrangement joins TRBV27 to TRBJ1-2; 8 bases are a match to TRBD1. Germline-derived CDR1 and CDR2 are MNHEY and SMNVEV (reference sequence). There are 12 residues in the CDR3. CDR3 loop: CGADRGFYGYTF. In DNA, the CDR3 is TGTGGGGCTGACAGGGGATTCTATGGCTACACCTTC.

This chain joins TRBV18 and TRBJ2-4; 7 bases agree with TRBD2. Germline values: CDR1 KGHSH, CDR2 LQKENI. The CDR3 has 15 residues. The trim removed 6 bases at V and 5 bases at J, leaving 10 bases unmatched. CDR3 residues: CASSHRTSSENIQYF. The CDR3 nucleotides are TGTGCCAGCTCTCATCGGACTAGTAGTGAAAACATTCAGTACTTC.

J is TRBJ1-2 and V is TRBV27, with TRBD1 as a possible D gene (5 bases). The CDR3 contains 12 residues. V dropped 6 bases and J dropped 4 bases, with 9 bases sitting between them. From germline, CDR1 is MNHEY and CDR2 SMNVEV (reference sequence). The CDR3 reads CASSPRAYGYTF. The CDR3 DNA sequence: TGTGCCAGCAGCCCCAGGGCCTATGGCTACACCTTC.

This rearrangement joins TRBV27 to TRBJ2-3; D remains ambiguous. The V and J ends lost 8 bases and 1 base respectively, with 13 bases between them. The germline V gene has CDR1 MNHEY and CDR2 SMNVEV (reference sequence). The CDR3 consists of 14 residues. The CDR3, as DNA: TGTGCCAGCCGGATTATAGGAGGCACAGATACGCAGTATTTT. It yields the protein CASRIIGGTDTQYF.

The rearrangement uses TRBV19 and TRBJ2-7; 8 bases are a match to TRBD2. Germline CDR1 LNHDA, CDR2 SQIVND (reference sequence). The CDR3 contains 16 residues. The V and J ends lost 10 bases and 5 bases, in that order; junction bases with no gene match: 19. The CDR3 DNA sequence: TGTGCCACCAGTTGGGGATCGGCTAGCGGGTTCAACGAGCAGTACTTC. Its protein is CATSWGSASGFNEQYF. Looking up the rest from reference TRBV19 and TRBJ2-7 gives the full variable domain: DGGITQSPKYLFRKEGQNVTLSCEQNLNHDAMYWYRQDPGQGLRLIYYSQIVNDFQKGDIAEGYSVSREKKESFPLTVTSAQKNPTAFYLCATSWGSASGFNEQYFGPGTRLTVT.

The chain employs TRBV10-3 and TRBJ1-4; 7 nucleotides line up with TRBD1. V was clipped by 3 bases and J by 7 bases; unmatched bases: 11. The CDR3 covers 16 residues. In germline, CDR1 is ENHRY, CDR2 SYGVKD. CDR3 nucleotides: TGTGCCATCAGTGAAACAGACAGGGTACAAGGTGAAAAACTGTTTTTT. Residues: CAISETDRVQGEKLFF.

V usage is TRBV18 and J usage is TRBJ2-5, with unresolved D. Trimming pared 8 bases from V and 5 bases from J, leaving 15 bases between. CDR3 size: 13 residues. The germline CDR1 and CDR2 sequences are KGHSH and LQKENI. The CDR3 coding sequence is TGTGCCAGCCACGTGTCCCTCCAGGAGACCCAGTACTTC. The encoded protein is CASHVSLQETQYF.

This clone was detected once. The chain is built from TRBV29-1 and TRBJ2-1; D unclear. Trimming pared 2 bases from V and 13 bases from J, leaving 15 bases between. This CDR3 has 12 residues. CDR1 is SQVTM, CDR2 ANQGSEA, per germline. CDR3 bases: TGCAGCGTTGAACAGGAATATCAACCACAGTTCTTC. Its translation: CSVEQEYQPQFF.

V gene TRBV2 combines with J gene TRBJ1-5; weak D call: TRBD1 (5 bases). This CDR3 spans 14 amino acids. V was cut by 8 bases and J by 7 bases, with 18 bases left in between. Germline loops: CDR1 SNHLY, CDR2 FYNNEI. As DNA, the CDR3 is TGTGCCAGCCAAGCAGGGCTCCCAGGACAGCCCCAGCATTTT. As protein: CASQAGLPGQPQHF.

This chain connects TRBV7-2 to TRBJ2-1, with 10 bases identical to TRBD1. The germline V gene has CDR1 SGHTA and CDR2 FQGNSA. Trimming removed 3 bases from V and 5 bases from J; junction bases left unmatched: 4. The CDR3 runs 15 residues. The CDR3 spells CASSFGQGGHNEQFF. DNA of the CDR3: TGTGCCAGCAGCTTCGGACAGGGGGGCCACAATGAGCAGTTCTTC.

The gene calls are TRBV18 and TRBJ1-2; 8 bases are shared with TRBD1. V lost 3 bases to trimming and J lost 0 bases; unmatched junction nucleotides: 3. The CDR3 is 15 amino acids. From germline, CDR1 is KGHSH and CDR2 LQKENI. The CDR3 DNA sequence: TGTGCCAGCTCACCGACACAGGGGGCTAACTATGGCTACACCTTC. It specifies CASSPTQGANYGYTF. Complete variable domain (other parts from reference TRBV18 and TRBJ1-2): NAGVMQNPRHLVRRRGQEARLRCSPMKGHSHVYWYRQLPEEGLKFMVYLQKENIIDESGMPKERFSAEFPKEGPSILRIQQVVRGDSAAYFCASSPTQGANYGYTFGSGTRLTVV.

The rearrangement uses TRBV29-1 and TRBJ2-2; TRBD2 matches at 12 bases. Germline V lookup: CDR1 SQVTM, CDR2 ANQGSEA. The CDR3 is made up of 16 amino acids. Germline trimming cut 4 bases from V and 0 bases from J; bases unmatched to any gene: 3. The CDR3 region is CSVGTSGKPNTGELFF. CDR3 nucleotide sequence: TGCAGCGTTGGGACTAGCGGGAAACCGAACACCGGGGAGCTGTTTTTT.

The sample holds many counts of this clone. The gene calls are TRBV4-1 and TRBJ2-7, with 9 positions matching TRBD2. Germline CDR1 is MGHRA and CDR2 is YSYEKL. The V segment lost 1 base and the J segment 6 bases; nucleotides outside the gene matches: 13. This CDR3 contains 17 residues. Here the CDR3 reads CASSQVNMGLAIGEQYF. CDR3 in DNA: TGCGCCAGCAGCCAAGTGAATATGGGACTAGCTATTGGCGAGCAGTACTTC.

The chain has TRBV7-2 and TRBJ2-7; D gene unclear. This CDR3 is 11 amino acids long. The V and J ends lost 5 bases and 4 bases respectively, with 6 bases between them. From germline, CDR1 is SGHTA and CDR2 FQGNSA. Here the CDR3 DNA reads TGTGCCAGCAGCCCCCTATACGAGCAGTACTTC. Protein sequence: CASSPLYEQYF.